Listed below are T cell receptor beta chains from one sample, sequenced in a study of blood T cell repertoires in COVID-19. TCRdb's table, derived via immunoSEQ multiplex PCR, lists solely in-frame clones and lacks some. The table has some 110,000 clones, roughly 81% seen once; the top ten hold approximately 1.5%. Sequenced: peripheral blood. All receptors come from a man in his forties or fifties with acute or convalescent COVID-19. Each CDR3 is given with its conserved first and last residue. Each record gives: CDR3 protein, J gene, CDR3 length, V gene.

CDR3 protein: CASSYRDKSYEQYF; J gene: TRBJ2-7; CDR3 length: 14; V gene: TRBV7-9
CDR3 protein: CASSQDGGAGGGTQYF; J gene: TRBJ2-5; CDR3 length: 16; V gene: TRBV4-1
CDR3 protein: CASSLGGQETQYF; J gene: TRBJ2-5; CDR3 length: 13; V gene: TRBV5-5
CDR3 protein: CASSPFGREGLRDKFF; J gene: TRBJ2-1; CDR3 length: 16; V gene: TRBV28
CDR3 protein: CSARTGGTEAFF; J gene: TRBJ1-1; CDR3 length: 12; V gene: TRBV29-1
CDR3 protein: CASSLGGTNNSPLHF; J gene: TRBJ1-6; CDR3 length: 15; V gene: TRBV28
CDR3 protein: CASSQDLNEKLFF; J gene: TRBJ1-4; CDR3 length: 13; V gene: TRBV3-1/TRBV3-2
CDR3 protein: CSVGDLLTSGRASDTQYF; J gene: TRBJ2-3; CDR3 length: 18; V gene: TRBV29-1
CDR3 protein: CASSLNTGELFF; J gene: TRBJ2-2; CDR3 length: 12; V gene: TRBV18
CDR3 protein: CASSLSGTTLDTQYF; J gene: TRBJ2-3; CDR3 length: 15; V gene: TRBV7-8
CDR3 protein: CASSPSGDGYTQYF; J gene: TRBJ2-3; CDR3 length: 14; V gene: TRBV7-3
CDR3 protein: CASRLAGEIGELFF; J gene: TRBJ2-2; CDR3 length: 14; V gene: TRBV28
CDR3 protein: CAWSNTGTEAFF; J gene: TRBJ1-1; CDR3 length: 12; V gene: TRBV30
CDR3 protein: CASTQRDRGVGEAFF; J gene: TRBJ1-1; CDR3 length: 15; V gene: TRBV10-2
CDR3 protein: CASGLVLFWGGRGNYGYTF; J gene: TRBJ1-2; CDR3 length: 19; V gene: TRBV12-5
CDR3 protein: CASSGQANTGELFF; J gene: TRBJ2-2; CDR3 length: 14; V gene: TRBV18
CDR3 protein: CASSTLTSGRTDTQYF; J gene: TRBJ2-3; CDR3 length: 16; V gene: TRBV5-1
CDR3 protein: CASMSGEGGTQYF; J gene: TRBJ2-5; CDR3 length: 13; V gene: TRBV2
CDR3 protein: CASRVGTSSETQYF; J gene: TRBJ2-5; CDR3 length: 14; V gene: TRBV5-4
CDR3 protein: CAISAQGGELFF; J gene: TRBJ2-2; CDR3 length: 12; V gene: TRBV10-3
CDR3 protein: CASSHDRTYEFF; J gene: TRBJ2-1; CDR3 length: 12; V gene: TRBV28
CDR3 protein: CASSPGQAGGLETQYF; J gene: TRBJ2-5; CDR3 length: 16; V gene: TRBV5-1
CDR3 protein: CAISVVEGNTIYF; J gene: TRBJ1-3; CDR3 length: 13; V gene: TRBV10-3
CDR3 protein: CASSYVAGGHEQFF; J gene: TRBJ2-1; CDR3 length: 14; V gene: TRBV6-6
CDR3 protein: CASSLAAAGGWEQYF; J gene: TRBJ2-7; CDR3 length: 15; V gene: TRBV5-6
CDR3 protein: CASSRSQLAGSKRSYEQYF; J gene: TRBJ2-7; CDR3 length: 19; V gene: TRBV7-9
CDR3 protein: CASSYSRVFSYGYTF; J gene: TRBJ1-2; CDR3 length: 15; V gene: TRBV6-5